This T cell receptor (beta chain) emerged from a study of molecular identifiers for immune sequencing clone quantification. Overall study context: Replicate RNA from roughly 18,000 or 92,000 naive CD8 T cells formed five aliquots; four were sequenced. The study, taken as a whole, reports: In CMV-specific effectors, clones above 20 copies held over 98% of molecules; naive, under 1%.

Sorted naive CD8 T cells, roughly 19,000 to 1,100,000, were sequenced from 10%, 30% or 50% RNA. Sorting isolated naive CD8 T cells as CD8+CD4-CCR7+CD45RA+ events. TCRdb passed the PCR reads through MiXCR, listing each CDR3 protein once. Here the sample spans about 510,000 distinct CDR3 sequences, 25% being singletons. CDR3 length equals 12 residues. Germline-derived CDR1 and CDR2 are SGHNT and YYREEE (reference sequence). This clonotype was observed a handful of times. The antigen remains undetermined. The junction differs from germline at one of its ends, possibly a read error. The V call is TRBV5-4, the J call TRBJ1-2; no clear D. The receptor was derived from a human donor in good health. Some libraries in this study had Jurkat cell RNA spiked in. Material: naive CD8+ T cells from blood, with Jurkat cell RNA spiked in. As to subset: FACS-sorted CD8+CD4-CCR7+CD45RA+ naive T cells. CDR3 amino acids: CASSSFDYGCTF. The CDR3 nucleotides read TGTGCCAGCAGCTCGTTCGACTATGGCTGCACCTTC.